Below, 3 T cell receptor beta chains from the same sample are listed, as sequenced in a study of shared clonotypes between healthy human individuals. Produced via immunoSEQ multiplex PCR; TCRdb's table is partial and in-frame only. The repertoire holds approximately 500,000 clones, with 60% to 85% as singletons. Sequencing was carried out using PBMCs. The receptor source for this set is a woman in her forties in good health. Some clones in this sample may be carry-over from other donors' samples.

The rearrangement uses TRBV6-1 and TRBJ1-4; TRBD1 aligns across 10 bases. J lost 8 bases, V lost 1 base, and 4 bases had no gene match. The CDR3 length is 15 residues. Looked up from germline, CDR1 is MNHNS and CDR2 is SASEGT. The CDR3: CASSEGGTGVEKLFF. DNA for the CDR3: TGTGCCAGCAGTGAAGGCGGGACAGGGGTCGAAAAACTGTTTTTT.

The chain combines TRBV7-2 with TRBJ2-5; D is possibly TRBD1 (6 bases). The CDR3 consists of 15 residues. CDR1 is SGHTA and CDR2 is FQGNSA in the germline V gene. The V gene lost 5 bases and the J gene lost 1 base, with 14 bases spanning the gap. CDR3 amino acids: CASSLGQGIQETQYF. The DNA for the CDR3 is TGTGCCAGCAGCCTAGGTCAGGGGATCCAAGAGACCCAGTACTTC. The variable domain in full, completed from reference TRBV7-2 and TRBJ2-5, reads GAGVSQSPSNKVTEKGKDVELRCDPISGHTALYWYRQSLGQGLEFLIYFQGNSAPDKSGLPSDRFSAERTGGSVSTLTIQRTQQEDSAVYLCASSLGQGIQETQYFGPGTRLLVL.

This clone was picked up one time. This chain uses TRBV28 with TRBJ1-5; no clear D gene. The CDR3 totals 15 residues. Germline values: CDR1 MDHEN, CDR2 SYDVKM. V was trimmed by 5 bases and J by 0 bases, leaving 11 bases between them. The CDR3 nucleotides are TGTGCCAGCAGTCTATTCGGGGTTAGCAATCAGCCCCAGCATTTT. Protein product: CASSLFGVSNQPQHF.